This T cell receptor beta chain was captured by sequencing in a study of cytomegalovirus exposure and HLA in healthy donors. Healthy donors of bone marrow made up the group. Primers: 60 Vbeta forward and 13 Jbeta reverse. Sequencing used immunoSEQ multiplex PCR; TCRdb keeps in-frame clones, though not all of them. Of about 60,000 clones listed, around 77% are singletons. The CDR3 length is 14 residues. Germline-derived CDR1 and CDR2 are SGHRS and YFSETQ. V lost 0 bases, J lost 5 bases, and 8 bases lay in between. The sample consisted of PBMCs. The rearrangement links TRBV5-1 to TRBJ1-4; D gene unclear. The origin of this receptor is a woman between 40 and 55 years old in good health and CMV-seropositive. The CDR3 coding sequence is TGCGCCAGCAGCTTGGGGAGGCAGAATGAAAAACTGTTTTTT. It codes for CASSLGRQNEKLFF.